The rows below give T cell receptor beta chains drawn from one sample of a study of regulatory T cells in long-lasting Graves disease. From the multiplex PCR reads, TCRdb called clonotypes with MiXCR, one entry per CDR3 protein. This sample has 360,000 or so distinct CDR3 sequences, with under 20% found just once. The data also belong to a second study, concerning T cells in Graves' hyperthyroidism and ophthalmopathy.

The sequences come from peripheral blood mononuclear cells (PBMCs), collected at new diagnosis, from a patient treated with antithyroid drugs. Source of these receptors: a woman aged 18-29 years with Graves disease. Both conserved end residues are part of each CDR3. The order of the fields is clone size, CDR3 length, V gene, D gene, J gene, CDR3 DNA, CDR3 protein. A D gene is named only where the DNA matches it firmly. A clone size is listed for some rows: how often the clone was seen (once, few, many), or a class if it is expanded.

>NA|15|TRBV30|TRBD1|TRBJ1-2
TGTGCCTGGAGTGTACCGGGACAGGGTCTCTATGGCTACACCTTC
CAWSVPGQGLYGYTF
>NA|14|TRBV19|NA|TRBJ1-5
TGTGCCAGTAGTATCGGGGGGGCCGGGCAGCCCCAGCATTTT
CASSIGGAGQPQHF
>NA|15|TRBV5-6|NA|TRBJ1-2
TGTGCCAGCAGTGTAATCGGGACACCCCTCTATGGCTACACCTTC
CASSVIGTPLYGYTF
>NA|16|TRBV7-3|NA|TRBJ2-1
TGTGCCAGCAGCGCCTCCCGGGCTATCGGATACAATGAGCAGTTCTTC
CASSASRAIGYNEQFF
>many|13|TRBV30|TRBD1|TRBJ2-2
TGTGCCCGGGACAGGGGGATTACCGGGGAGCTGTTTTTT
CARDRGITGELFF
>NA|16|TRBV7-9|NA|TRBJ2-6
TGTGCCAGCAGCTTGGCACCGATTGGAGGGGCCAACGTCCTGACTTTC
CASSLAPIGGANVLTF
>many|15|TRBV6-5|NA|TRBJ2-3
TGTGCCAGCAGTTTTCCGACGGGCGGGACAGATACGCAGTATTTT
CASSFPTGGTDTQYF
>many|15|TRBV10-3|TRBD1|TRBJ1-6
TGTGCCATCAGTGATCCCGGACAGGGAAATTCACCCCTCCACTTT
CAISDPGQGNSPLHF
>few|19|TRBV12-3/TRBV12-4|NA|TRBJ2-6
TGTGCCAGCAGAAACACAGGCGGCATAGTGGTCTCTGGGGCCAACGTCCTGACTTTC
CASRNTGGIVVSGANVLTF
>few|15|TRBV9|TRBD1|TRBJ2-2
TGTGCCAGCAGCCCGATTAGACAGGGCGCCGGGGAGCTGTTTTTT
CASSPIRQGAGELFF
>few|17|TRBV5-1|TRBD1|TRBJ2-3
TGCGCCAGCAGCTTGTCCGGACAGGACCAGCGCGGGGATACGCAGTATTTT
CASSLSGQDQRGDTQYF
>many|14|TRBV18|NA|TRBJ2-3
TGTGCCAGCTCACCGCGGGTAGCTTCAGATACGCAGTATTTT
CASSPRVASDTQYF
>many|15|TRBV5-8|NA|TRBJ2-7
TGTGCCAGCAGCTTGGCTGTCAGGAGCTCCTACGAGCAGTACTTC
CASSLAVRSSYEQYF
>NA|13|TRBV19|NA|TRBJ1-1
TGTGCCAGTAGTATTGGCGGAAGGTCAAAAGCTTTCTTT
CASSIGGRSKAFF
>NA|13|TRBV2|NA|TRBJ2-1
TGTGCCAGCAGTGAACCCACCGGGGCCGAGCAGTTCTTC
CASSEPTGAEQFF
>many|14|TRBV20-1|NA|TRBJ2-1
TGCAGTGCTAGAGAATCGGCAGGTAACAATGAGCAGTTCTTC
CSARESAGNNEQFF
>few|16|TRBV19|NA|TRBJ1-4
TGTGCCAGTAGTATTATGATTATTGGGACATTGGAAAAACTGTTTTTT
CASSIMIIGTLEKLFF
>few|15|TRBV5-1|NA|TRBJ2-1
TGTGCCAGCAGCTGGGGAACAGGGTCCTACAATGAGCAGTTCTTC
CASSWGTGSYNEQFF
>NA|15|TRBV6-5|NA|TRBJ1-5
TGTGCCAGCAGTTACACCTCAGGGGTAAATCAGCCCCAGCATTTT
CASSYTSGVNQPQHF
>NA|10|TRBV29-1|NA|TRBJ1-1
TGCACCGTGCCCGCGACTGAAGCTTTCTTT
CTVPATEAFF
>NA|18|TRBV6-4|TRBD1|TRBJ2-1
TGTGCCAGCAGTGACTCGGGCGGGACAGGGCCCGAAAACAATGAGCAGTTCTTC
CASSDSGGTGPENNEQFF
>NA|16|TRBV19|TRBD1|TRBJ1-5
TGTGCCAGTAGCATTCCGGACAGGGGACGCAATCAGCCCCAGCATTTT
CASSIPDRGRNQPQHF
>few|10|TRBV2|NA|TRBJ2-1
TGTGCCAGCGGGCAAGATGAGCAGTTCTTC
CASGQDEQFF
>many|15|TRBV7-9|TRBD1|TRBJ1-5
TGTGCCAGCTCCCTCGGGACAGGGGTCAATCAGCCCCAGCATTTT
CASSLGTGVNQPQHF
>many|15|TRBV9|TRBD1|TRBJ1-2
TGTGCCAGCAGCGCACCGGGACAGGGGGGGGATGGCTACACCTTC
CASSAPGQGGDGYTF
>many|18|TRBV7-2|TRBD2|TRBJ2-3
TGTGCCAGCAGGAGCGGGACTAGCGGGAGGGCTAGCACAGATACGCAGTATTTT
CASRSGTSGRASTDTQYF
>many|14|TRBV6-2/TRBV6-3|NA|TRBJ2-7
TGTGCCAGCAGTTGCCGCGAGGGTCGCTGCGAGCAGTACTTC
CASSCREGRCEQYF
>many|14|TRBV12-3/TRBV12-4|NA|TRBJ1-1
TGTGCCAGCAGTCCGCAGATAATGAACACTGAAGCTTTCTTT
CASSPQIMNTEAFF
>many|15|TRBV6-1|TRBD2|TRBJ2-1
TGTGCCAGCAGCGTAGCGGGAGGGGCTTTCAATGAGCAGTTCTTC
CASSVAGGAFNEQFF